The sample holds many counts of the clone carrying this T cell receptor (beta chain). Its antigen is unknown. The data originate from a study of blood T cells in healthy people across ages. Trimming shortened V by 0 bases and J by 10 bases, and 16 bases separated the two germline ends. Germline V CDR1 and CDR2: DFQATT, SNEGSKA (reference sequence). The CDR3 contains 15 residues. Approximately 10 milliliters was the volume of peripheral blood drawn from each donor. Per sample, extraction of total RNA gave at least 6 micrograms in every case. Next came a second PCR, run for about 6 to 12 cycles, which used a sample-barcoded 5' primer along with a J-beta primer mix. TCRdb analysed the 5' RACE reads with MiXCR anew, one entry per CDR3 protein. The table includes about 1.6 million distinct CDR3 sequences, about 31% detected once. Broader study findings: Diversity was higher, and naive CD4+ cells more numerous, in long-lived donors than in aged donors.

The clonotype was recovered from a woman aged 30 to 39 in good health. The V gene is TRBV20-1, the J gene TRBJ1-6; D remains unclear. What was sequenced was blood. The CDR3 region has the DNA TGCAGTGCTAGAGAATCCGCTCCCCAAGGGTCACCCCTCCACTTT. This gives the protein CSARESAPQGSPLHF.